Listed below are T cell receptor beta chains from one sample, sequenced in a study of human T cells and chemical hapten exposure. MiXCR was run by TCRdb on the RACE reads, yielding one entry per CDR3 protein. The table shows fewer than 150,000 distinct CDR3 sequences, with roughly 12% occurring only once. This specimen was whole blood, taken in connection with sensitization to the hapten diphenylcyclopropenone (DPC). Receptor source: a woman aged 45-65 years with alopecia areata. Some clones in this sample may be carry-over from other donors' samples. CDR3s include the opening cysteine and the closing phenylalanine or tryptophan. The order of the fields is clone size, J gene, V gene, D gene, CDR3 protein, CDR3 DNA. A D gene is named only where the DNA matches it firmly. Where a row states a size, it is once, few, many or the class of an expanded clone; other rows omit it.

clone_size: .
j_call: TRBJ2-2
v_call: TRBV24-1
d_call: TRBD2
cdr3_aa: CATSDATSGTTGELFF
cdr3_nt: TGTGCCACCAGTGACGCCACTAGCGGGACCACCGGGGAGCTGTTTTTT

clone_size: few
j_call: TRBJ2-1
v_call: TRBV7-2
d_call: .
cdr3_aa: CASSRDTSYYNEQFF
cdr3_nt: TGTGCCAGCAGCAGAGACACGAGTTACTACAATGAGCAGTTCTTC

clone_size: many
j_call: TRBJ2-3
v_call: TRBV20-1
d_call: .
cdr3_aa: CSATWPGADTQYF
cdr3_nt: TGCAGTGCTACCTGGCCAGGGGCAGATACGCAGTATTTT

clone_size: .
j_call: TRBJ1-5
v_call: TRBV20-1
d_call: .
cdr3_aa: CSCREINQPQHF
cdr3_nt: TGCAGTTGTAGGGAGATCAATCAGCCCCAGCATTTT

clone_size: .
j_call: TRBJ1-3
v_call: TRBV6-6
d_call: TRBD1
cdr3_aa: CASSFRGLGGNTLYF
cdr3_nt: TGTGCCAGCAGTTTCAGGGGGCTGGGCGGAAACACCTTATATTTT

clone_size: few
j_call: TRBJ2-7
v_call: TRBV6-2/TRBV6-3
d_call: .
cdr3_aa: CASSYVLSPYEQYF
cdr3_nt: TGTGCCAGCAGTTACGTCCTGTCCCCCTACGAGCAGTACTTC

clone_size: .
j_call: TRBJ2-3
v_call: TRBV29-1
d_call: TRBD2
cdr3_aa: CSVGLAGADTQYF
cdr3_nt: TGCAGCGTTGGACTAGCGGGAGCAGATACGCAGTATTTT

clone_size: few
j_call: TRBJ2-7
v_call: TRBV30
d_call: .
cdr3_aa: CAWSPDSHYEQYF
cdr3_nt: TGTGCCTGGAGTCCGGACAGTCACTACGAGCAGTACTTC

clone_size: few
j_call: TRBJ1-1
v_call: TRBV29-1
d_call: TRBD1
cdr3_aa: CSVKGQANTEAFF
cdr3_nt: TGCAGCGTGAAGGGACAGGCGAACACTGAAGCTTTCTTT

clone_size: .
j_call: TRBJ2-1
v_call: TRBV12-5
d_call: .
cdr3_aa: CASGRLEYNEQFF
cdr3_nt: TGTGCTAGTGGTAGACTAGAATACAATGAGCAGTTCTTC

clone_size: few
j_call: TRBJ1-1
v_call: TRBV6-1
d_call: .
cdr3_aa: CASTITRGAEAFF
cdr3_nt: TGTGCCAGCACTATAACAAGGGGGGCTGAAGCTTTCTTT

clone_size: many
j_call: TRBJ2-5
v_call: TRBV7-9
d_call: .
cdr3_aa: CASSYPTGTQETQYF
cdr3_nt: TGTGCCAGCAGCTACCCGACAGGCACCCAAGAGACCCAGTACTTC

clone_size: many
j_call: TRBJ1-5
v_call: TRBV19
d_call: TRBD1
cdr3_aa: CASRRGRQGDNQPQHF
cdr3_nt: TGTGCCAGTAGACGGGGCCGACAGGGGGACAATCAGCCCCAGCATTTT

clone_size: .
j_call: TRBJ2-7
v_call: TRBV12-3/TRBV12-4
d_call: .
cdr3_aa: CASSPLAPRTGITYEQYF
cdr3_nt: TGTGCCAGCAGTCCCTTGGCACCCAGGACGGGAATAACCTACGAGCAGTACTTC

clone_size: .
j_call: TRBJ1-1
v_call: TRBV7-3
d_call: .
cdr3_aa: CASSLKRVGTEAFF
cdr3_nt: TGTGCCAGCAGCTTAAAGCGGGTGGGAACTGAAGCTTTCTTT

clone_size: .
j_call: TRBJ2-3
v_call: TRBV5-1
d_call: TRBD2
cdr3_aa: CASSSAGEKTDTQYF
cdr3_nt: TGCGCCAGCAGCTCAGCGGGAGAAAAGACAGATACGCAGTATTTT

clone_size: few
j_call: TRBJ2-7
v_call: TRBV5-1
d_call: .
cdr3_aa: CASSPGGTSSYEQYF
cdr3_nt: TGCGCCAGCAGTCCTGGGGGGACCAGCTCCTACGAGCAGTACTTC

clone_size: few
j_call: TRBJ2-4
v_call: TRBV7-9
d_call: .
cdr3_aa: CASSEQQSKNIQYF
cdr3_nt: TGTGCCAGCAGCGAACAGCAATCCAAAAACATTCAGTACTTC

clone_size: many
j_call: TRBJ2-1
v_call: TRBV5-4
d_call: TRBD2
cdr3_aa: CASSPGTSGTRNEQFF
cdr3_nt: TGTGCCAGCAGCCCGGGGACTAGCGGGACCCGCAATGAGCAGTTCTTC

clone_size: few
j_call: TRBJ2-2
v_call: TRBV6-2/TRBV6-3
d_call: .
cdr3_aa: CASSYVGFNTGELFF
cdr3_nt: TGTGCCAGCAGTTACGTGGGCTTTAACACCGGGGAGCTGTTTTTT

clone_size: .
j_call: TRBJ1-5
v_call: TRBV2
d_call: TRBD1
cdr3_aa: CASLSQGNQPQHF
cdr3_nt: TGTGCCAGCTTGTCACAGGGGAATCAGCCCCAGCATTTT

clone_size: .
j_call: TRBJ1-1
v_call: TRBV3-1
d_call: .
cdr3_aa: CASSRSAEAFF
cdr3_nt: TGTGCCAGCAGTCGCTCGGCTGAAGCTTTCTTT

clone_size: few
j_call: TRBJ2-7
v_call: TRBV11-3
d_call: .
cdr3_aa: CASSLMSHSPYEQYF
cdr3_nt: TGTGCCAGCAGCTTAATGTCTCACTCTCCCTACGAGCAGTACTTC

clone_size: .
j_call: TRBJ2-3
v_call: TRBV7-2
d_call: .
cdr3_aa: CASSSSTSTQYF
cdr3_nt: TGTGCCAGCAGCTCGAGCACTTCCACGCAGTATTTT

clone_size: few
j_call: TRBJ1-2
v_call: TRBV2
d_call: .
cdr3_aa: CASSEFPSSGYTF
cdr3_nt: TGTGCCAGCAGTGAATTCCCCTCGAGTGGCTACACCTTC

clone_size: many
j_call: TRBJ2-1
v_call: TRBV21-1
d_call: .
cdr3_aa: CASSKRRAPRDEQFF
cdr3_nt: TGTGCCAGCAGCAAACGGAGAGCCCCGAGGGATGAGCAGTTCTTC

clone_size: few
j_call: TRBJ2-1
v_call: TRBV7-8
d_call: TRBD2
cdr3_aa: CASSHEAGYYNEQFF
cdr3_nt: TGTGCCAGCAGCCACGAAGCGGGGTACTACAATGAGCAGTTCTTC

clone_size: .
j_call: TRBJ1-4
v_call: TRBV7-9
d_call: .
cdr3_aa: CAGPEKLFF
cdr3_nt: TGTGCCGGTCCAGAAAAACTGTTTTTT

clone_size: .
j_call: TRBJ2-3
v_call: TRBV27
d_call: .
cdr3_aa: CASKQSLGPDTQYF
cdr3_nt: TGTGCCAGCAAGCAGTCCTTAGGCCCAGATACGCAGTATTTT

clone_size: .
j_call: TRBJ2-5
v_call: TRBV5-5
d_call: TRBD1
cdr3_aa: CASSFQPRQGQETQYF
cdr3_nt: TGTGCCAGCAGCTTTCAACCTCGACAGGGTCAAGAGACCCAGTACTTC

clone_size: .
j_call: TRBJ2-3
v_call: TRBV6-4
d_call: .
cdr3_aa: CASSEGVSPTDTQYF
cdr3_nt: TGTGCCAGCAGTGAAGGAGTCAGCCCCACAGATACGCAGTATTTT

clone_size: .
j_call: TRBJ2-1
v_call: TRBV5-1
d_call: .
cdr3_aa: CASHVVSSYNEQFF
cdr3_nt: TGCGCCAGCCATGTGGTATCCTCCTACAATGAGCAGTTCTTC

clone_size: .
j_call: TRBJ2-7
v_call: TRBV20-1
d_call: .
cdr3_aa: CSARRGSSSYEQYF
cdr3_nt: TGCAGTGCTAGGCGCGGGTCCAGCTCCTACGAGCAGTACTTC

clone_size: many
j_call: TRBJ1-6
v_call: TRBV7-3
d_call: .
cdr3_aa: CASSYPHSPLHF
cdr3_nt: TGTGCCAGCAGCTATCCCCATTCACCCCTCCACTTT

clone_size: .
j_call: TRBJ2-1
v_call: TRBV20-1
d_call: .
cdr3_aa: CSAGAGNEQFF
cdr3_nt: TGCAGTGCCGGGGCGGGAAATGAGCAGTTCTTC

clone_size: .
j_call: TRBJ2-7
v_call: TRBV12-2
d_call: .
cdr3_aa: CASRLDRDSNYEQYF
cdr3_nt: TGTGCAAGTCGCCTTGACCGGGACTCTAACTACGAGCAGTACTTC

clone_size: .
j_call: TRBJ1-5
v_call: TRBV7-2
d_call: .
cdr3_aa: CASSPAGHQPQHF
cdr3_nt: TGTGCCAGCAGCCCAGCGGGGCATCAGCCCCAGCATTTT

clone_size: many
j_call: TRBJ1-1
v_call: TRBV7-9
d_call: .
cdr3_aa: CASSLETGSTEAFF
cdr3_nt: TGTGCCAGCAGCTTAGAGACAGGCAGCACTGAAGCTTTCTTT

clone_size: .
j_call: TRBJ1-5
v_call: TRBV5-4
d_call: TRBD1
cdr3_aa: CASSLRGQGIDQPQHF
cdr3_nt: TGTGCCAGCAGCTTGAGAGGACAGGGGATTGATCAGCCCCAGCATTTT

clone_size: few
j_call: TRBJ2-7
v_call: TRBV3-1
d_call: .
cdr3_aa: CASSQDPRSSYEQYF
cdr3_nt: TGTGCCAGCAGCCAAGACCCACGTAGCTCCTACGAGCAGTACTTC

clone_size: many
j_call: TRBJ2-1
v_call: TRBV12-5
d_call: TRBD1
cdr3_aa: CASGLGDRGANEQFF
cdr3_nt: TGTGCTAGTGGTTTGGGGGACAGGGGGGCCAATGAGCAGTTCTTC

clone_size: few
j_call: TRBJ2-7
v_call: TRBV6-5
d_call: TRBD1
cdr3_aa: CASSPTGGLEVGNYF
cdr3_nt: TGTGCCAGCAGTCCCACAGGGGGGTTGGAAGTTGGGAATTACTTC

clone_size: .
j_call: TRBJ1-6
v_call: TRBV19
d_call: TRBD1
cdr3_aa: CASSLDGTGLSPLHF
cdr3_nt: TGTGCCAGTAGTTTGGACGGGACAGGGTTGTCACCCCTCCACTTT

clone_size: few
j_call: TRBJ1-1
v_call: TRBV28
d_call: .
cdr3_aa: CASKLGRARNTEAFF
cdr3_nt: TGTGCCAGCAAATTAGGTAGGGCAAGGAACACTGAAGCTTTCTTT

clone_size: .
j_call: TRBJ2-7
v_call: TRBV29-1
d_call: TRBD2
cdr3_aa: CSVDGPSGSYEQYF
cdr3_nt: TGCAGCGTTGATGGGCCTAGCGGGAGTTACGAGCAGTACTTC

clone_size: many
j_call: TRBJ2-2
v_call: TRBV28
d_call: .
cdr3_aa: CASSLTHQTGELFF
cdr3_nt: TGTGCCAGCAGCTTGACCCACCAGACCGGGGAGCTGTTTTTT

clone_size: .
j_call: TRBJ2-3
v_call: TRBV4-3
d_call: .
cdr3_aa: CASSPTGSTDTQYF
cdr3_nt: TGCGCCAGCAGCCCGACGGGCTCCACAGATACGCAGTATTTT

clone_size: .
j_call: TRBJ2-7
v_call: TRBV11-2
d_call: .
cdr3_aa: CASSLGDTREQYF
cdr3_nt: TGTGCCAGCAGCTTGGGGGACACTCGCGAGCAGTACTTC

clone_size: .
j_call: TRBJ2-2
v_call: TRBV20-1
d_call: TRBD2
cdr3_aa: CSALAGAANTGELFF
cdr3_nt: TGCAGTGCTCTAGCGGGAGCCGCGAACACCGGGGAGCTGTTTTTT

clone_size: many
j_call: TRBJ2-7
v_call: TRBV3-1
d_call: TRBD1
cdr3_aa: CASSYRGSEQYF
cdr3_nt: TGTGCCAGCAGCTACAGGGGCAGCGAGCAGTACTTC

clone_size: many
j_call: TRBJ2-7
v_call: TRBV9
d_call: .
cdr3_aa: CASSVSGTYDEQYF
cdr3_nt: TGTGCCAGCAGCGTATCCGGGACATACGACGAGCAGTACTTC

clone_size: .
j_call: TRBJ1-5
v_call: TRBV20-1
d_call: .
cdr3_aa: CSARGREYSNQPQHF
cdr3_nt: TGCAGTGCGCGTGGACGGGAGTATAGCAATCAGCCCCAGCATTTT

clone_size: few
j_call: TRBJ2-5
v_call: TRBV6-6
d_call: .
cdr3_aa: CASSYLGPGETQYF
cdr3_nt: TGTGCCAGCAGTTATCTGGGCCCCGGGGAGACCCAGTACTTC